The entry that follows covers one T cell receptor beta chain sequence. The antigen remains unidentified. The data were taken from a study of T-cell reconstitution after alpha-beta-depleted transplantation in children. Study findings and constraints: At one year after transplant, newly produced T cells mostly accounted for T-cell counts and diversity. Reportedly, roughly two months post-transplant, alpha-beta T cells arose from several hundred expanded graft clones.

This CDR3 comprises 18 residues. Per germline, CDR1 SGHNT and CDR2 YYREEE (reference sequence). J gave up 3 bases and V 0 bases, and 7 bases lay outside the gene matches. Researchers prepared the TCRbeta library using unique molecular identifiers, the study reports. TCRdb itself ran the PCR reads through MiXCR, one entry per CDR3 protein. The sample records 100,000 or so distinct CDR3 sequences, roughly 6% being singletons. This TCR derives from a female patient under 10 years old who had a stem cell transplant for Fanconi anemia, so the T cells may come from the graft donor. The material was PBMCs, mostly from graft donor cells, obtained 60 days after TCRalphabeta/CD19-depleted stem cell transplant. The chain couples TRBV5-4 to TRBJ2-1, with TRBD2 matching over 12 bases. CDR3 residues: CASSLAGSGLAGYNEQFF. Written as DNA, the CDR3 is TGTGCCAGCAGCTTGGCCGGGTCGGGACTAGCGGGCTACAATGAGCAGTTCTTC.